This TCR beta chain was observed in a study of CD8+CD57+ T cells in acquired aplastic anemia. The use of genomic DNA as template underpinned the TCR beta VDJ and CDR3 profiling. MiXCR was run by TCRdb on the reads, yielding one entry per CDR3 protein. The sample records roughly 130,000 distinct CDR3 sequences, around 48% being singletons. Germline CDR1 is SNHLY and CDR2 is FYNNEI. The CDR3 is 13 amino acids. For this clonotype: At one end, the junction sequence differs from germline, possibly due to a read error.

The clonotype originates from a human donor in good health, serving as a control. Sequenced sample: sorted CD4+, CD8+, or CD8+CD57+ T cells (not recorded which) from PBMCs. The genes are TRBV2 and TRBJ2-7, with D perhaps being TRBD1 or TRBD2 (5 bases each). The CDR3 DNA sequence: TGTGCCAGCAGCTTATCCCCCGACAGACGAGGGTTCTTC. This sequence encodes CASSLSPDRRGFF. Together with reference TRBV2 and TRBJ2-7, the CDR3 gives the full variable domain: EPEVTQTPSHQVTQMGQEVILRCVPISNHLYFYWYRQILGQKVEFLVSFYNNEISEKSEIFDDQFSVERPDGSNFTLKIRSTKLEDSAMYFCASSLSPDRRGFFGPGTRLTVT.